The entry below describes one T cell receptor (beta chain). V was clipped by 2 bases and J by 2 bases, with 7 bases between them. Germline values: CDR1 SGHNT, CDR2 YYREEE (reference sequence). The CDR3 runs to 13 residues. CD8+ and CD4+ T cells taken from blood had their TCR beta sequenced. Included as multiple sclerosis controls were treatment-naive patients who had stable or active relapsing-remitting disease. In contrast to the negatively isolated CD8+ and CD4+ T cells, TEMRA cells were FACS-enriched. This entry belongs to a study of CD8 T cells in Susac syndrome. The RNA, about 0.45 to 1 ug, was put through reverse transcription using random hexamers. Amplification of TCR beta CDR3 by immunoSEQ multiplex PCR spanned 54 Vbeta and 13 Jbeta. TCRdb reprocessed the immunoSEQ multiplex PCR reads with MiXCR, giving one entry per CDR3 protein. Found here are around 71,000 distinct CDR3 sequences, nearly 96% of them singletons; the top ten hold 0.1% to 0.12%.

The source is a human donor with multiple sclerosis. The material sequenced was CD4+ T cells from PBMCs. V is TRBV5-4 and J is TRBJ1-1; D call uncertain. CDR3 DNA sequence: TGTGCCAGCAGCTTCATCAGTAACACTGAAGCTTTCTTT. This codes for CASSFISNTEAFF.